This TCR beta chain is drawn from a study of post-analysis software for immune sequencing data. Study summary: The cohort encompassed relapsing-remitting, secondary progressive and progressive-relapsing multiple sclerosis disease courses. Study results and caveats: Diversity measured as normalized Chao1 was significantly lower in multiple sclerosis patients than in controls. Several TRBV segments were more frequent in patients than controls; TRBV5-6, TRBV5-1 and TRBV20-1 belonged to this group. Analysis by F measure revealed that same-batch samples clustered strongly together.

V lost 1 base, J lost 0 bases, and 10 bases lay in between. Germline CDR1 and CDR2: SGHTA and FQGNSA. The CDR3 runs 16 residues. Remarks on this clonotype: Its antigen is not identified.

Unique molecular identifiers were carried by the TCR beta cDNA libraries. T cells, about 0.9 to 11 million of them, yielded 500,000 to 600,000 cDNA molecules. One entry per CDR3 protein results from TCRdb running MiXCR on the PCR reads. The table has 600,000 to 700,000 distinct CDR3 sequences, around 60% seen once. The sequenced material came from blood. The receptor was derived from a girl between 2 and 10 years old with multiple sclerosis. The chain combines TRBV7-2 with TRBJ1-5; no firm D call. CDR3 bases: TGTGCCAGCAGCTTAGACACACGATATAGCAATCAGCCCCAGCATTTT. As protein: CASSLDTRYSNQPQHF.